Listed here are 30 T cell receptor beta chains from one sample, sequenced in a study of T cell responses to AZD1222 COVID-19 vaccine. Using immunoSEQ multiplex PCR, the repertoire was profiled, and TCRdb retains in-frame clones only, with some absent. The data show 140,000 to 150,000 clones, around 92% seen once. Sample: peripheral blood, taken 28 days after the second AZD1222 dose. These receptors were collected from an adult who received the AZD1222 COVID-19 vaccine.

The rearrangement uses TRBV10-2 and TRBJ1-1, with D perhaps matching TRBD1 (5 bases). Germline lookup yields CDR1 WSHSY and CDR2 SAAADI. With 3 bases removed from V and 3 bases from J, the gap between germline ends came to 14 bases. The CDR3 consists of 15 residues. CDR3: CASSDPGTPDTEAFF. The CDR3 DNA sequence: TGCGCCAGCAGTGATCCCGGGACGCCGGACACTGAAGCTTTCTTT.

This chain connects TRBV4-3 to TRBJ2-7; 13 positions agree with TRBD2. V was clipped by 3 bases and J by 5 bases; unmatched bases: 7. CDR3 size: 16 residues. Per the germline V gene, CDR1 is LGHNA and CDR2 is YSLEER. CDR3 in amino acids: CASSQGGLAGSNEQYF. CDR3 bases: TGCGCCAGCAGCCAGGGGGGACTAGCGGGATCTAACGAGCAGTACTTC.

The rearrangement links TRBV4-2 to TRBJ2-1; 8 bases map to TRBD1. Germline-derived CDR1 and CDR2 are LGHNA and YNFKEQ. The CDR3 totals 16 residues. The ends lost 0 bases at V and 2 bases at J; junction bases unmatched: 3. This chain's CDR3 is CASSQDSGGAYNEQFF. The DNA for the CDR3 is TGTGCCAGCAGCCAAGATTCAGGGGGCGCCTACAATGAGCAGTTCTTC.

The chain uses TRBV6-2 or TRBV6-3 and TRBJ1-1; D is unresolved. This CDR3 has 15 residues. The ends were cut back, 5 bases at V and 1 base at J, with 14 bases in the middle. Germline CDR1 reads MNHEY; CDR2 reads SVGEGT. CDR3 bases: TGTGCCAGCAGTACAAACCGACACGAGAACACTGAAGCTTTCTTT. Protein sequence: CASSTNRHENTEAFF.

This clone was detected once. The chain joins TRBV4-1 to TRBJ1-4; 7 nucleotides align to TRBD1. The CDR3 spans 15 residues. The germline V gene encodes CDR1 MGHRA and CDR2 YSYEKL. V was clipped by 1 base and J by 6 bases; unmatched bases: 5. The CDR3 protein is CASSQADREDEKLFF. The CDR3 DNA sequence: TGCGCCAGCAGCCAAGCTGACAGGGAGGATGAAAAACTGTTTTTT.

The chain couples TRBV19 to TRBJ2-7; 14 bases align to TRBD2. The CDR3 is made up of 15 amino acids. Trimming cost V 3 bases and J 5 bases; bases outside gene matches: 3. Germline V lookup: CDR1 LNHDA, CDR2 SQIVND (reference sequence). CDR3 sequence reads: CASSIGTSGSNEQYF. CDR3 sequence (DNA): TGTGCCAGTAGTATCGGGACTAGCGGGAGTAACGAGCAGTACTTC.

The rearrangement links TRBV29-1 to TRBJ2-7; possible D gene TRBD2, 6 bases. In germline, CDR1 is SQVTM, CDR2 ANQGSEA. Trimming pared 4 bases from V and 1 base from J, leaving 11 bases between. The CDR3 extends over 13 amino acids. The CDR3 nucleotides are TGCAGCGTTGCAGGGAGGAGGTCCTACGAGCAGTACTTC. Its protein product is CSVAGRRSYEQYF.

The V gene is TRBV3-1 (or the pseudogene TRBV3-2), the J gene TRBJ2-4; 7 bases line up with TRBD2. CDR1 is LGHDT, CDR2 YNNKEL, per germline (reference sequence). CDR3 length: 14 residues. Trimming at V came to 1 base and at J to 6 bases, leaving 3 bases not matched to a gene. The CDR3 here is CASSQVSGGNIQYF. DNA of the CDR3: TGTGCCAGCAGCCAAGTGTCGGGGGGAAACATTCAGTACTTC.

This clone appeared a single time. The V call is TRBV5-1, the J call TRBJ2-7; possible D gene TRBD1, 5 bases. Germline V lookup: CDR1 SGHRS, CDR2 YFSETQ. The V gene lost 6 bases and the J gene lost 0 bases, with 10 bases spanning the gap. The CDR3 runs 13 residues. The CDR3 DNA follows: TGCGCCAGCAAGCAGGGCAGCTCCTACGAGCAGTACTTC. Translation gives CASKQGSSYEQYF.

The chain joins TRBV5-1 to TRBJ2-1; the match to TRBD2 covers 10 bases. Trimming removed 3 bases from V and 7 bases from J; junction bases left unmatched: 19. The CDR3 loop spans 19 amino acids. Germline lookup yields CDR1 SGHRS and CDR2 YFSETQ. The DNA of the CDR3 is TGCGCCAGCAGCTGGGGGATCTTGAGCGGGAGGGCCCGAGGGAATGAGCAGTTCTTC. It specifies CASSWGILSGRARGNEQFF.

This rearrangement joins TRBV15 to TRBJ2-2; TRBD1 matches at 7 bases. The CDR3 is 15 residues long. The germline V gene encodes CDR1 LNHNV and CDR2 YYDKDF (reference sequence). Losses at the gene ends were 2 bases for V and 3 bases for J; bases not matched to a gene: 3. This chain's CDR3 is CATSRSGQHTGELFF. CDR3 bases: TGTGCCACCAGCAGATCGGGACAGCACACCGGGGAGCTGTTTTTT.

The genes are TRBV5-4 and TRBJ2-4; D remains ambiguous. CDR1 is SGHNT, CDR2 YYREEE, per germline (reference sequence). Trimming removed 0 bases from V and 2 bases from J, with 6 bases in between. The CDR3 consists of 14 residues. The DNA of the CDR3 is TGTGCCAGCAGCTTGGGGGGAACCAAAAACATTCAGTACTTC. This encodes CASSLGGTKNIQYF.

This rearrangement joins TRBV3-1 (or the pseudogene TRBV3-2) to TRBJ2-1; no clear D gene. CDR3 size: 12 residues. Looked up from germline, CDR1 is LGHDT and CDR2 is YNNKEL (reference sequence). V gave up 0 bases and J gave up 7 bases, with 4 bases separating them. The CDR3 DNA reads as TGTGCCAGCAGCCAAGATGCGAATGAGCAGTTCTTC. This codes for CASSQDANEQFF.

V is TRBV3-1 (or the pseudogene TRBV3-2) and J is TRBJ2-7; a possible D gene is TRBD2 (6 bases). Germline assignment: CDR1 LGHDT and CDR2 YNNKEL (reference sequence). Trimming removed 2 bases at V and 3 bases at J, with 14 bases between. This CDR3 is built from 15 residues. The CDR3 is CASSQPLARGYEQYF. The CDR3 DNA is TGTGCCAGCAGCCAACCACTAGCCCGGGGCTACGAGCAGTACTTC.

The gene calls are TRBV5-6 and TRBJ2-7, with TRBD2 matching over 10 bases. The CDR3 loop spans 12 amino acids. Per the germline V gene, CDR1 is SGHDT and CDR2 is YYEEEE. After removal of 4 bases from V and 6 bases from J, the junction contained 1 base not matched to a gene. CDR3 bases: TGTGCCAGCAGCCGGACTAGCGGCGAGCAGTACTTC. Protein product: CASSRTSGEQYF.

In this sample, this clone turned up once. The chain recombines TRBV19 with TRBJ1-2; D is undetermined. Per the germline V gene, CDR1 is LNHDA and CDR2 is SQIVND (reference sequence). The CDR3 consists of 14 residues. The germline V and J ends were trimmed by 4 bases and 1 base, with 10 bases remaining between them. For the CDR3, the DNA is TGTGCCAGTAGTAGCCGACGGCTTAACTATGGCTACACCTTC. It encodes CASSSRRLNYGYTF.

The V call is TRBV18, the J call TRBJ2-2; TRBD1 agrees at 9 bases. Germline assignment: CDR1 KGHSH and CDR2 LQKENI. V lost 4 bases to trimming and J lost 3 bases; unmatched junction nucleotides: 9. CDR3 length: 17 residues. DNA of the CDR3: TGTGCCAGCTCACGGGACCTGGACAGGGGCGACACCGGGGAGCTGTTTTTT. Encoded protein: CASSRDLDRGDTGELFF.

The chain carries TRBV2 and TRBJ2-5; 9 positions agree with TRBD1. V trimming: 5 bases; J trimming: 5 bases; junction bases outside the gene matches: 9. CDR3 size: 15 residues. Looked up from germline, CDR1 is SNHLY and CDR2 is FYNNEI. CDR3: CASSILQGAGETQYF. In nucleotides, the CDR3 is TGTGCCAGCAGTATCTTACAGGGGGCAGGGGAGACCCAGTACTTC.

For the CDR3, the DNA is TGTGCCAGCAGGTACTTCAGGGGGCGCATCCTACACTATGGCTACACCTTC. Translating it yields CASRYFRGRILHYGYTF. This chain links TRBV28 with TRBJ1-2, with TRBD1 matching 8 bases. After removal of 6 bases from V and 3 bases from J, the junction contained 15 bases not matched to a gene. From germline, CDR1 is MDHEN and CDR2 SYDVKM. The CDR3 consists of 17 residues.

The chain combines TRBV10-1 with TRBJ1-1; D not resolved. CDR3 length equals 14 residues. The germline V gene encodes CDR1 WNHNN and CDR2 SYGVQD (reference sequence). V shed 5 bases and J shed 1 base, with 11 bases lying between them. CDR3 region: CASSHSVGNTEAFF. As DNA, the CDR3 is TGCGCCAGCAGTCACAGCGTAGGGAACACTGAAGCTTTCTTT.

The chain couples TRBV21-1 to TRBJ1-2; the table's D call, TRBD1, has no DNA check behind it. TRBV21-1 is a documented pseudogene. This CDR3 has 14 amino acids. Written as DNA, the CDR3 is TGTGCCAGCTTGCCGAGACAGGGGAACTATGGCTACACCTTC. Amino acids: CASLPRQGNYGYTF.

The chain recombines TRBV18 with TRBJ2-3, with TRBD2 matching over 7 bases. CDR3 length equals 16 residues. The V and J ends lost 4 bases and 4 bases, in that order; junction bases with no gene match: 11. Germline V CDR1 and CDR2: KGHSH, LQKENI. CDR3 DNA sequence: TGTGCCAGCTCACGCATTGCTAGCGGTGAGGCAGATACGCAGTATTTT. This gives the protein CASSRIASGEADTQYF.

The J gene is TRBJ1-2, the V gene TRBV4-3, with no clear D. CDR3 length: 14 residues. Germline CDR1 reads LGHNA; CDR2 reads YSLEER. The germline V and J ends were trimmed by 0 bases and 0 bases, with 5 bases remaining between them. The chain's CDR3 is CASSQEGANYGYTF. Written as DNA, the CDR3 is TGCGCCAGCAGCCAAGAAGGTGCTAACTATGGCTACACCTTC.

There are a few counts of this clone. J is TRBJ2-2 and V is TRBV15; D is ambiguous. V shed 5 bases and J shed 4 bases, with 8 bases lying between them. The CDR3 is made up of 13 amino acids. The germline CDR1 and CDR2 sequences are LNHNV and YYDKDF (reference sequence). CDR3 protein: CATSPSLTGELFF. For the CDR3, the DNA is TGTGCCACCAGCCCCTCCCTCACCGGGGAGCTGTTTTTT.

This chain joins TRBV12-5 and TRBJ2-3; D unresolved. CDR1 LGHNT and CDR2 FRNRAP come from the germline V gene. V was cut by 5 bases and J by 1 base, with 10 bases left in between. This CDR3 is built from 14 residues. Here the CDR3 reads CASGQRDGTDTQYF. The CDR3 DNA follows: TGTGCTAGTGGTCAAAGGGATGGCACAGATACGCAGTATTTT. The full variable domain, rest sourced from reference TRBV12-5 and TRBJ2-3, is DARVTQTPRHKVTEMGQEVTMRCQPILGHNTVFWYRQTMMQGLELLAYFRNRAPLDDSGMPKDRFSAEMPDATLATLKIQPSEPRDSAVYFCASGQRDGTDTQYFGPGTRLTVL.

The rearrangement joins TRBV7-9 to TRBJ1-3; unclear D gene. CDR3 length: 13 residues. Trimming pared 1 base from V and 4 bases from J, leaving 5 bases between. The V gene's germline CDR1 is SEHNR and CDR2 FQNEAQ (reference sequence). In DNA, the CDR3 is TGTGCCAGCAGCTTAGGGCAAGGAAACACCATATATTTT. Its protein product is CASSLGQGNTIYF. The full variable domain, rest sourced from reference TRBV7-9 and TRBJ1-3, is DTGVSQNPRHKITKRGQNVTFRCDPISEHNRLYWYRQTLGQGPEFLTYFQNEAQLEKSRLLSDRFSAERPKGSFSTLEIQRTEQGDSAMYLCASSLGQGNTIYFGEGSWLTVV.

The chain recombines TRBV19 with TRBJ2-3, with D uncertain. The CDR3 is 14 residues long. V was cut by 6 bases and J by 4 bases, with 14 bases left in between. The germline V gene encodes CDR1 LNHDA and CDR2 SQIVND (reference sequence). The CDR3: CASRTGPEADTQYF. CDR3 coding DNA: TGTGCCAGTAGGACGGGCCCCGAGGCAGATACGCAGTATTTT.

The gene calls are TRBV9 and TRBJ2-3; D is perhaps TRBD2 (5 bases). In germline, CDR1 is SGDLS, CDR2 YYNGEE. Trimming pared 0 bases from V and 0 bases from J, leaving 14 bases between. The CDR3 is made up of 17 amino acids. The CDR3 region is CASSVGTSHSSTDTQYF. The CDR3 nucleotides read TGTGCCAGCAGCGTAGGGACTTCGCATTCTAGCACAGATACGCAGTATTTT.

This clone showed up just a few times. CDR3: CASSRSNGLAGSEQYF. The CDR3 DNA reads as TGTGCCAGCAGCCGGTCTAACGGACTAGCGGGATCCGAGCAGTACTTC. The V and J genes are TRBV3-1 (or the pseudogene TRBV3-2) and TRBJ2-7; 12 bases align to TRBD2. The germline CDR1 and CDR2 sequences are LGHDT and YNNKEL (reference sequence). This CDR3 region has 16 residues. Trimming cost V 4 bases and J 6 bases; bases outside gene matches: 10.

The chain has TRBV2 and TRBJ2-5; no clear D gene. This CDR3 region has 14 residues. CDR1 SNHLY and CDR2 FYNNEI come from the germline V gene. V was trimmed by 5 bases and J by 2 bases, leaving 12 bases between them. DNA for the CDR3: TGTGCCAGCAGTATCATTAACCTACAAGAGACCCAGTACTTC. Translation gives CASSIINLQETQYF.